These 22 T cell receptor beta chains were all obtained from the same sample, sequenced in a study of shared clonotypes between healthy human individuals. Generated by immunoSEQ multiplex PCR, the TCRdb table keeps only in-frame clones and is missing some. The repertoire holds hundreds of thousands of clones, with 98% as singletons. Naive CD8 populations comprised CD45RO-negative cells positively selected for CCR7, excluding terminally differentiated effector memory CD45RA+ cells. Sample: naive CD8+ T cells sorted from blood. All receptors come from a man aged 25 to 40 in good health.

V usage is TRBV5-1 and J usage is TRBJ2-7; a possible D gene is TRBD2 (6 bases). This CDR3 is built from 13 residues. V was pared by 4 bases and J by 3 bases, with 11 bases between. From germline, CDR1 is SGHRS and CDR2 YFSETQ. CDR3 nucleotides: TGCGCCAGCAGCCCGGAGGGCTACTACGAGCAGTACTTC. Translation: CASSPEGYYEQYF.

This clone was counted once. This chain links TRBV5-4 with TRBJ2-7; tentatively, D is TRBD1 or TRBD2 (6 bases each). Germline lookup yields CDR1 SGHNT and CDR2 YYREEE (reference sequence). There are 14 residues in the CDR3. V lost 2 bases and J lost 7, with 16 bases in between. As DNA, the CDR3 is TGTGCCAGCAGCTTAGGGGGGAGTACATGGGAGCAGTACTTC. This sequence encodes CASSLGGSTWEQYF.

This chain uses TRBV29-1 with TRBJ2-3, with D possibly called TRBD1 or TRBD2 (5 bases each). Germline CDR1 SQVTM, CDR2 ANQGSEA. This CDR3 has 15 amino acids. Trimming took off 5 bases at V and 2 bases at J, with 17 bases between the two ends. CDR3 nucleotide sequence: TGCAGCGTTCGGGACCTCAGCAAATCCACAGATACGCAGTATTTT. Translating gives CSVRDLSKSTDTQYF.

The genes are TRBV29-1 and TRBJ2-1, with TRBD2 matching over 8 bases. This CDR3 has 16 residues. Germline CDR1 is SQVTM and CDR2 is ANQGSEA. The trim removed 3 bases at V and 4 bases at J, leaving 11 bases unmatched. The CDR3 loop reads CSVEGPSGSSYNEQFF. The CDR3 nucleotides read TGCAGCGTTGAGGGACCCAGCGGGAGTTCGTACAATGAGCAGTTCTTC.

The chain couples TRBV7-6 to TRBJ1-2; the D gene is possibly TRBD1 (6 bases). The germline V and J ends were trimmed by 6 bases and 6 bases, with 17 bases remaining between them. Germline V gene lookup returns CDR1 SGHVS and CDR2 FNYEAQ. There are 14 residues in the CDR3. The CDR3, as DNA: TGTGCCAGCAGTCCTTCAGGGGCGCCCGATGGCTACACCTTC. Its translation is CASSPSGAPDGYTF.

The rearrangement links TRBV11-2 to TRBJ2-7, with 7 bases matching TRBD2. The CDR3 spans 15 residues. With V trimmed by 2 bases and J by 6 bases, 10 bases remained unmatched. Germline values: CDR1 SGHAT, CDR2 FQNNGV. The DNA for the CDR3 is TGTGCCAGCAGCTTATCCTCTGCGGGAGCCGTCGAGCAGTACTTC. Protein product: CASSLSSAGAVEQYF.

This chain links TRBV4-3 with TRBJ2-3; D remains unclear. V lost 4 bases to trimming and J lost 2 bases, with 13 bases between them. Per the germline V gene, CDR1 is LGHNA and CDR2 is YSLEER. The CDR3 totals 15 residues. CDR3 nucleotides: TGCGCCAGCAGCCGCTTAGGGCGTGACACAGATACGCAGTATTTT. Translation: CASSRLGRDTDTQYF.

This chain uses TRBV7-9 with TRBJ2-1; no clear D. This CDR3 has 12 residues. Trimming stripped 5 bases from V and 5 bases from J, with 7 bases between. Germline-derived CDR1 and CDR2 are SEHNR and FQNEAQ (reference sequence). CDR3 residues: CASSAPNNEQFF. DNA for the CDR3: TGTGCCAGCAGCGCCCCCAACAATGAGCAGTTCTTC.

V usage is TRBV19 and J usage is TRBJ2-3; the match to TRBD2 covers 9 bases. The V gene end was trimmed by 1 base and the J gene end by 6 bases; junction bases not matched to a gene: 11. This CDR3 is built from 17 residues. Germline V lookup: CDR1 LNHDA, CDR2 SQIVND (reference sequence). DNA for the CDR3: TGTGCCAGTAGTATAGCACGACTAGCGGACGGTGGTGATACGCAGTATTTT. Protein sequence: CASSIARLADGGDTQYF.

The chain carries TRBV27 and TRBJ1-1; possibly TRBD1 for D (5 bases). Germline V gene sequence: CDR1 MNHEY, CDR2 SMNVEV (reference sequence). The CDR3 consists of 17 residues. Trimming pared 0 bases from V and 3 bases from J, leaving 17 bases between. CDR3: CASSLSEVTREHTEAFF. In DNA, the CDR3 is TGTGCCAGCAGTTTATCCGAGGTGACCAGGGAGCACACTGAAGCTTTCTTT.

The chain uses TRBV19 and TRBJ2-1; 8 bases fit TRBD2. Germline CDR1 reads LNHDA; CDR2 reads SQIVND (reference sequence). The CDR3 loop spans 12 amino acids. V lost 7 bases to trimming and J lost 7 bases; unmatched junction nucleotides: 3. The CDR3 sequence: CASMERGNEQFF. The CDR3 bases are TGTGCCAGTATGGAGCGGGGGAATGAGCAGTTCTTC.

The rearrangement joins TRBV7-9 to TRBJ1-2; 7 nucleotides align to TRBD1. Germline V gives CDR1 SEHNR, CDR2 FQNEAQ (reference sequence). This CDR3 is 14 amino acids long. With V trimmed by 5 bases and J by 3 bases, 6 bases remained unmatched. The chain's CDR3 is CASSDTQGDYGYTF. The CDR3 coding sequence is TGTGCCAGCAGCGATACGCAGGGGGACTATGGCTACACCTTC.

The sample holds one count of this clone. The J gene is TRBJ2-2, the V gene TRBV11-3, with 8 bases identical to TRBD1. The germline CDR1 and CDR2 sequences are SGHNT and YENEEA. The junction had 7 bases not matched to a gene; V was cut back by 6 bases and J by 4 bases. There are 15 residues in the CDR3. CDR3 loop: CASRGGQGGTGELFF. In DNA form, the CDR3 reads TGTGCCAGCAGAGGAGGACAGGGCGGCACCGGGGAGCTGTTTTTT.

This clone was counted a few times. The V gene is TRBV4-3, the J gene TRBJ2-6; no definite D call. Germline CDR1 and CDR2: LGHNA and YSLEER. The CDR3 is 17 amino acids. V was cut by 0 bases and J by 3 bases, with 12 bases left in between. The DNA for the CDR3 is TGCGCCAGCAGCCAAGAAACACCGCTCAATGGGGCCAACGTCCTGACTTTC. Encoded protein: CASSQETPLNGANVLTF.

The chain recombines TRBV6-5 with TRBJ1-4; TRBD1 might be the D (6 bases). The length of the CDR3 is 15 residues. Germline loops: CDR1 MNHEY, CDR2 SVGAGI. Trimming stripped 6 bases from V and 2 bases from J, with 13 bases between. The CDR3 sequence is CASRAGAWTNEKLFF. As DNA, the CDR3 is TGTGCCAGCAGAGCAGGGGCCTGGACTAATGAAAAACTGTTTTTT.

A word on this clone: This same CDR3 is encoded by further DNA sequences in the sample. The rearrangement links TRBV7-9 to TRBJ2-3, with D perhaps TRBD2 (6 bases). Germline assignment: CDR1 SEHNR and CDR2 FQNEAQ (reference sequence). V was pared by 1 base and J by 5 bases, with 7 bases between. The CDR3 runs to 13 residues. CDR3 sequence reads: CASSLGGLDTQYF. The CDR3 DNA reads TGTGCCAGCAGCTTAGGGGGACTAGATACGCAGTATTTT. Supplemented by reference TRBV7-9 and TRBJ2-3, the full variable domain reads DTGVSQNPRHKITKRGQNVTFRCDPISEHNRLYWYRQTLGQGPEFLTYFQNEAQLEKSRLLSDRFSAERPKGSFSTLEIQRTEQGDSAMYLCASSLGGLDTQYFGPGTRLTVL.

The rearrangement uses TRBV7-2 and TRBJ2-7; unclear D gene. V gave up 1 base and J gave up 6 bases, with 7 bases separating them. The CDR3 sequence is 12 residues long. CDR1 is SGHTA and CDR2 is FQGNSA in the germline V gene. The CDR3 region has the DNA TGTGCCAGCAGCTTAGAGGTTTCCGAGCAGTACTTC. As protein: CASSLEVSEQYF.

V usage is TRBV10-2 and J usage is TRBJ2-1, with unresolved D. The V end was cut by 2 bases, the J end by 5 bases, with 4 bases between. The germline CDR1 and CDR2 sequences are WSHSY and SAAADI. CDR3 length equals 12 residues. The CDR3 DNA is TGCGCCAGCAGTGAGAGGAACAATGAGCAGTTCTTC. Translating it yields CASSERNNEQFF.

J is TRBJ2-5 and V is TRBV5-6; TRBD1 might be the D (5 bases). Trimming took 2 bases from V and 5 from J, leaving 16 bases between them. Germline V gene data show CDR1 as SGHDT and CDR2 as YYEEEE. This CDR3 comprises 15 residues. The CDR3 coding sequence is TGTGCCAGCAGCTTCGACAGTCTGTTATTTGAGACCCAGTACTTC. Amino acids: CASSFDSLLFETQYF.

This chain joins TRBV9 and TRBJ2-6; D is undetermined. Deletions cut 3 bases from V and 9 bases from J, with 4 bases between. The CDR3 runs to 11 residues. Germline V gives CDR1 SGDLS, CDR2 YYNGEE. CDR3 residues: CASSALNVLTF. The CDR3, as DNA: TGTGCCAGCAGCGCTCTCAACGTCCTGACTTTC.

This clone was recorded only once. The gene calls are TRBV7-9 and TRBJ2-3; unclear D gene. This CDR3 has 16 residues. The germline V and J ends were trimmed by 4 bases and 0 bases, with 14 bases remaining between them. The germline gives CDR1 SEHNR, CDR2 FQNEAQ (reference sequence). CDR3 bases: TGTGCCAGCAGCTCACTACGGCCGCCTAGCACAGATACGCAGTATTTT. It yields the protein CASSSLRPPSTDTQYF.

The chain carries TRBV2 and TRBJ2-7, with 12 bases matching TRBD2. Germline V gives CDR1 SNHLY, CDR2 FYNNEI. V shed 6 bases and J 3 bases; nucleotides not matched to a gene: 3. This CDR3 spans 14 amino acids. DNA for the CDR3: TGTGCCAGCAGAGGGACTAGCGGGCACTACGAGCAGTACTTC. Translating it yields CASRGTSGHYEQYF.